What follows is one T cell receptor (beta chain) and its context. Its antigen is not identified. 60 Vbeta and 13 Jbeta primers were used in PCR. TCRdb's table, derived via immunoSEQ multiplex PCR, lists solely in-frame clones and lacks some. The sample lists about 50,000 clones; roughly 73% were seen once. This sample is part of a study of cytomegalovirus exposure and HLA in healthy donors. Germline assignment: CDR1 MDHEN and CDR2 SYDVKM. The J segment lost 7 bases and the V segment lost 6 bases, leaving 8 bases of the junction unmatched. The CDR3 has 13 residues. General study points: The authors judged a highly shared variant cluster likely a sequencing artifact. A reported reduction in N-insertions relative to the approximately 670-donor mean was seen in an Asian-associated ancestry cluster in a later analysis. The sole available immune exposure information was CMV serostatus. Later on, a genetic analysis was performed. It linked a missense variant in DCLRE1C with V- and J-gene trimming of TCR beta.

Sequenced input: PBMCs. The source of this sequence is a middle-aged woman in good health and CMV-seropositive. This chain joins TRBV28 and TRBJ2-7, with TRBD2 matching over 8 bases. CDR3 in DNA: TGTGCCAGCAGGCCTTTTATAGCGGGAGAGCAGTACTTC. Residues: CASRPFIAGEQYF.